This TCR beta chain was identified during a study of blood T cell repertoires in COVID-19. Source study methods: Reference gene primer amplification gave estimated nucleated cell counts. The table came from immunoSEQ multiplex PCR; TCRdb's copy has only in-frame clones and leaves some out. The DNA was the basis for D and trimming; V, J and clone size are from that table. Of over 250,000 clones listed, around 88% are singletons. Participants were aged roughly 18 to 100 years from approximately 23 US areas. Each recovered donor of Cohort 3 presented with two negative PCRs, clearance, or symptom resolution. The CDR3 totals 13 residues. The germline CDR1 and CDR2 sequences are SGHRS and YFSETQ. The germline V and J ends were trimmed by 2 bases and 7 bases, with 10 bases remaining between them.

Sequencing was performed on PBMCs or T cells enriched from blood (not recorded which). The chain is built from TRBV5-1 and TRBJ2-1, with a tentative D call TRBD1 (6 bases). The receptor's source is a man aged 35 to 55 who had recovered from COVID-19. CDR3 region: CASSFITGNEQFF. CDR3 nucleotides: TGCGCCAGCAGCTTTATAACAGGGAATGAGCAGTTCTTC. The whole variable domain, filled in from reference TRBV5-1 and TRBJ2-1, reads KAGVTQTPRYLIKTRGQQVTLSCSPISGHRSVSWYQQTPGQGLQFLFEYFSETQRNKGNFPGRFSGRQFSNSRSEMNVSTLELGDSALYLCASSFITGNEQFFGPGTRLTVL.